This T cell receptor beta chain originates from a study of spatial heterogeneity in lung cancer. Per the germline V gene, CDR1 is SGHKS and CDR2 is YYEKEE (reference sequence). The junction had 4 bases not matched to a gene; V was cut back by 2 bases and J by 2 bases. This CDR3 spans 15 amino acids. TCRdb ran MiXCR on the 5' RACE reads and lists one entry per CDR3 protein. The sample lists 40,000 or so distinct CDR3 sequences; just over 3% were seen once. Time point reported: sample taken at primary tumor resection. This clonotype occurred many times. The material sequenced was normal lung tissue next to the tumor, taken at surgery. The sequence derives from a male donor with early-stage non-small cell lung cancer. This chain connects TRBV5-5 to TRBJ2-1; 7 bases are shared with TRBD2. The CDR3 reads CASSFFGTTYNEQFF. Written as DNA, the CDR3 is TGTGCCAGCAGCTTTTTTGGGACTACCTACAATGAGCAGTTCTTC.